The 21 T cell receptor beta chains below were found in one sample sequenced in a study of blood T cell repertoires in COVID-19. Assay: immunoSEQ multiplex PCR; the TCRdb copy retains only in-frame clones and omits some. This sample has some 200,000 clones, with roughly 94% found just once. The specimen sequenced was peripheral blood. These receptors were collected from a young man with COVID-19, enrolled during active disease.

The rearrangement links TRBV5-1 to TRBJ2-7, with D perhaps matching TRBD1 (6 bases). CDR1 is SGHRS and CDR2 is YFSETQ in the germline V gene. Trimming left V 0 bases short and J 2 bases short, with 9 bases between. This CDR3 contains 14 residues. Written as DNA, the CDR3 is TGCGCCAGCAGCTTGGACAGGGAACCCTACGAGCAGTACTTC. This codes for CASSLDREPYEQYF. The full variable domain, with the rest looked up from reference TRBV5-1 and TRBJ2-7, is KAGVTQTPRYLIKTRGQQVTLSCSPISGHRSVSWYQQTPGQGLQFLFEYFSETQRNKGNFPGRFSGRQFSNSRSEMNVSTLELGDSALYLCASSLDREPYEQYFGPGTRLTVT.

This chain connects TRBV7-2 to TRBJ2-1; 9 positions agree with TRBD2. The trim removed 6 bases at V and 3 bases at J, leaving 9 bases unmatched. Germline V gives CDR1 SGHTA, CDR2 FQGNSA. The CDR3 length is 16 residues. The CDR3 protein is CASSLGLAGGYNEQFF. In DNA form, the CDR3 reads TGTGCCAGCAGTTTGGGACTAGCAGGGGGCTACAATGAGCAGTTCTTC.

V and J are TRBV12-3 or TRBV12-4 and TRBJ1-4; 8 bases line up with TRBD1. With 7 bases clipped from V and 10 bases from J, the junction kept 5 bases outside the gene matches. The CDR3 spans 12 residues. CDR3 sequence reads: CASIQGAGKLFF. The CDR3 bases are TGTGCCAGCATCCAGGGGGCCGGAAAACTGTTTTTT.

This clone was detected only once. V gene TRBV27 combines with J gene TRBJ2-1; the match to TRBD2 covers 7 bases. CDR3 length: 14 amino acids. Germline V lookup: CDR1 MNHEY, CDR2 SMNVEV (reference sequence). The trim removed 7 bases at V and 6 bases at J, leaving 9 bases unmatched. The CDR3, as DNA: TGTGCCAGCACGGGGGAGGGTACGGTCAATGAGCAGTTCTTC. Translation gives CASTGEGTVNEQFF.

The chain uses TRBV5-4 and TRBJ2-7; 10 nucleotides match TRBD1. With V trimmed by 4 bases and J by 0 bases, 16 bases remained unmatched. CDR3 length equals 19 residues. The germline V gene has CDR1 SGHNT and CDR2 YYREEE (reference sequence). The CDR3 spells CASSPRQGANRLSSYEQYF. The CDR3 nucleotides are TGTGCCAGCAGCCCGAGACAGGGGGCGAACAGATTAAGCTCCTACGAGCAGTACTTC. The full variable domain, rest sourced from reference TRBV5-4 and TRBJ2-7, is ETGVTQSPTHLIKTRGQQVTLRCSSQSGHNTVSWYQQALGQGPQFIFQYYREEENGRGNFPPRFSGLQFPNYSSELNVNALELDDSALYLCASSPRQGANRLSSYEQYFGPGTRLTVT.

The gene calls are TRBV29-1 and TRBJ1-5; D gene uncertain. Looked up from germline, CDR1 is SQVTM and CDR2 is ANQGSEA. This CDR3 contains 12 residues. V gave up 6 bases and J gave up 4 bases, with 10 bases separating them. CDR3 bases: TGCAGCGTCGCCCAGTCGAATCAGCCCCAGCATTTT. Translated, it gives CSVAQSNQPQHF. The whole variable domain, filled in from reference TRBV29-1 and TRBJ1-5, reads SAVISQKPSRDICQRGTSLTIQCQVDSQVTMMFWYRQQPGQSLTLIATANQGSEATYESGFVIDKFPISRPNLTFSTLTVSNMSPEDSSIYLCSVAQSNQPQHFGDGTRLSIL.

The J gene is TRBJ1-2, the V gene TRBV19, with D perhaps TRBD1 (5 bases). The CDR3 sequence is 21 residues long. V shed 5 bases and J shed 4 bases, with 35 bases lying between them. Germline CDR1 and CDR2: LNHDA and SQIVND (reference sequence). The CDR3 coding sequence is TGTGCCAGTAGTCCAATAACCGGACATGGCAGAGTAGGGTTGATCGGCTATGGCTACACCTTC. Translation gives CASSPITGHGRVGLIGYGYTF.

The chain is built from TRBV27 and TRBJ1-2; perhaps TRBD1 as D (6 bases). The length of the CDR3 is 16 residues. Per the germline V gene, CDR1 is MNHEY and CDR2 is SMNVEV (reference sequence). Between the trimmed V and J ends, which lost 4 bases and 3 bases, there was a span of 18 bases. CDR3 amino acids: CASSSHLGTQHYGYTF. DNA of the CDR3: TGTGCCAGCAGTTCGCACTTGGGGACACAACACTATGGCTACACCTTC.

In nucleotides, the CDR3 is TGTGCCAGCAGTTATTTATTAGCGGGGGGGCCGAAGACCCAGTACTTC. It is translated as CASSYLLAGGPKTQYF. The rearrangement joins TRBV6-5 to TRBJ2-5; 11 bases map to TRBD2. This CDR3 region has 16 residues. CDR1 is MNHEY and CDR2 is SVGAGI in the germline V gene. V shed 3 bases, J shed 6 bases, and the junction held 9 bases outside the gene matches.

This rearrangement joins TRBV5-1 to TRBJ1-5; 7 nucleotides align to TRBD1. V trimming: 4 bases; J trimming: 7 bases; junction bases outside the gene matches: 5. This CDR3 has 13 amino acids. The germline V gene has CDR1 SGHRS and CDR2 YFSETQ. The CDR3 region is CASSRQGRQPQHF. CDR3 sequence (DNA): TGCGCCAGCAGCCGACAGGGACGGCAGCCCCAGCATTTT.

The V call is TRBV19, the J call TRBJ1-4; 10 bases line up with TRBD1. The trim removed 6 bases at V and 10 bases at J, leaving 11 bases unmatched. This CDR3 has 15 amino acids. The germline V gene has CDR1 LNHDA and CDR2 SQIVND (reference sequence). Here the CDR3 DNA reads TGTGCCAGTAGCGACCCGGGACAGGGGTTAAGAAAACTGTTTTTT. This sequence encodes CASSDPGQGLRKLFF.

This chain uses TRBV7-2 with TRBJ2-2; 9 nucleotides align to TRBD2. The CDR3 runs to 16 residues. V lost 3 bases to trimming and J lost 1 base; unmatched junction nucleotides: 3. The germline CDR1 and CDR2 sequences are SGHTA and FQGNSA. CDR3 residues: CASSLVSGGNTGELFF. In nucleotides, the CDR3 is TGTGCCAGCAGCTTGGTTAGCGGGGGGAACACCGGGGAGCTGTTTTTT.

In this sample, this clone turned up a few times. CDR3 coding DNA: TGTGCCAGCAGCCCAAGGGGGACGACTGAGCAGTACTTC. The encoded protein is CASSPRGTTEQYF. The V and J genes are TRBV11-2 and TRBJ2-7, with D perhaps TRBD1 (6 bases). The CDR3 length is 13 residues. The V gene's germline CDR1 is SGHAT and CDR2 FQNNGV. Trimming took off 5 bases at V and 7 bases at J, with 15 bases between the two ends.

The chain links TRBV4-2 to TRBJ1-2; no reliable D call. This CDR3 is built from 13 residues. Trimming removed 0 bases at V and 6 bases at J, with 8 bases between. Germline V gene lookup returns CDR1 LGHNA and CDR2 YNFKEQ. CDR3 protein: CASSQDYSDGYTF. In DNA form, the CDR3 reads TGTGCCAGCAGCCAAGATTATAGTGATGGCTACACCTTC.

The CDR3 DNA sequence: TGCAGCGTTGGAGGGGGCCTTGGAAACACCATATATTTT. Translated, it gives CSVGGGLGNTIYF. The genes are TRBV29-1 and TRBJ1-3, with 7 positions matching TRBD1. Germline V gives CDR1 SQVTM, CDR2 ANQGSEA. The CDR3 runs 13 residues. J was trimmed by 3 bases and V by 4 bases; bases with no gene match: 3.

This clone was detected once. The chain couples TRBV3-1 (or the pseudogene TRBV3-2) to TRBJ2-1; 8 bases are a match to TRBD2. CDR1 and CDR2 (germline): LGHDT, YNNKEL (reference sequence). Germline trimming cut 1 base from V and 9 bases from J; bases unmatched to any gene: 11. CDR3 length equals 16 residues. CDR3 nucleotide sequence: TGTGCCAGCAGCCAAGGAATAACGGGGGGGCCACGTGAGCAGTTCTTC. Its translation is CASSQGITGGPREQFF.

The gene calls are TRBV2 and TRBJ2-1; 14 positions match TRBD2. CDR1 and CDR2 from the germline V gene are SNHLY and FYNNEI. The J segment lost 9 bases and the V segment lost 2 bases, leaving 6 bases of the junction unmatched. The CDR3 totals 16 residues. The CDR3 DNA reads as TGTGCCAGCAGTGAAATGACTAGCGGGGGGGCCATTGAGCAGTTCTTC. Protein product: CASSEMTSGGAIEQFF.

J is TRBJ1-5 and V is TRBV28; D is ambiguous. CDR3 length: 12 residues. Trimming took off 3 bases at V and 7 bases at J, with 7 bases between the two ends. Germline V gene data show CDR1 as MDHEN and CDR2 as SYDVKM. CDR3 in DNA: TGTGCCAGCAGTTTGGAGAGGCAGCCCCAGCATTTT. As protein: CASSLERQPQHF.

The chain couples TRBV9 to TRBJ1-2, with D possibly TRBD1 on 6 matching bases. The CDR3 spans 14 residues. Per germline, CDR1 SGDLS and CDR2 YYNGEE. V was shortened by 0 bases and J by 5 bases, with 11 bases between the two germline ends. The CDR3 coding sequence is TGTGCCAGCAGCGTAGGACAGGACTCTTATGGCTACACCTTC. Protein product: CASSVGQDSYGYTF.

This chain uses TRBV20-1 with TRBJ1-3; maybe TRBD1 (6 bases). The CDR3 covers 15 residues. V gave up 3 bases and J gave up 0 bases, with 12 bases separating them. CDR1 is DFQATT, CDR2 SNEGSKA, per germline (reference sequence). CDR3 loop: CSASRTAFSGNTIYF. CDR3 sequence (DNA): TGCAGTGCTAGTCGGACAGCCTTCTCTGGAAACACCATATATTTT.

CDR3 in DNA: TGTGCCAGCAGTAAGCGAGGGGAGGGGTTAGCTGGCTACACCTTC. Translation gives CASSKRGEGLAGYTF. This sequence joins TRBV25-1 and TRBJ1-2; possibly TRBD1 for D (5 bases). This CDR3 contains 15 residues. The germline V gene has CDR1 MGHDK and CDR2 SYGVNS. V was trimmed by 5 bases and J by 7 bases, leaving 20 bases between them.